The 16 T cell receptor beta chains in this list originate from one sample, sequenced in a study of blood T cell repertoires in COVID-19. Libraries were prepared by immunoSEQ multiplex PCR; TCRdb keeps only in-frame clonotypes and omits some of them. The repertoire has 250,000 or so clones, about 85% of them found once; the top ten carry 10% to 11%. Material: PBMCs or T cells enriched from blood (not recorded which). These receptors originate from a man aged 30 to 45 who had recovered from COVID-19.

The V and J genes are TRBV3-1 (or the pseudogene TRBV3-2) and TRBJ2-1, with D possibly matching TRBD2 (5 bases). The CDR3 covers 15 residues. Germline V CDR1 and CDR2: LGHDT, YNNKEL (reference sequence). Trimming cost V 3 bases and J 2 bases, with 11 bases left between them. The CDR3 loop reads CASSQSPGTYNEQFF. CDR3 nucleotide sequence: TGTGCCAGCAGCCAGTCTCCGGGGACCTACAATGAGCAGTTCTTC.

The J gene is TRBJ2-1, the V gene TRBV7-9; 8 nucleotides match TRBD1. Losses at the gene ends were 5 bases for V and 5 bases for J; bases not matched to a gene: 5. Germline CDR1 SEHNR, CDR2 FQNEAQ (reference sequence). This CDR3 has 14 residues. Here the CDR3 reads CASSAGQGHNEQFF. CDR3 nucleotide sequence: TGTGCCAGCAGCGCCGGACAGGGTCACAATGAGCAGTTCTTC.

The V and J genes are TRBV28 and TRBJ2-7; D unclear. V gave up 5 bases and J gave up 4 bases, with 9 bases separating them. This CDR3 has 12 residues. The germline gives CDR1 MDHEN, CDR2 SYDVKM. CDR3 in amino acids: CASSRGRYEQYF. The CDR3 coding sequence is TGTGCCAGCAGTCGAGGCCGATACGAGCAGTACTTC.

A remark on this clone: The junction and the germline gene differ at one end; a read error may be behind it. The chain has TRBV7-7 and TRBJ2-5; 8 bases match TRBD1. In germline, CDR1 is SSHAT, CDR2 FNYEAQ (reference sequence). The CDR3 runs to 13 residues. The CDR3 DNA follows: TGTGCTAGCAGCAGGGGGCACGCGGAGACCCAGTACTTC. Translating it yields CASSRGHAETQYF.

The chain joins TRBV3-1 (or the pseudogene TRBV3-2) to TRBJ1-2; 9 nucleotides line up with TRBD1. The CDR3 has 14 residues. CDR1 LGHDT and CDR2 YNNKEL come from the germline V gene (reference sequence). V was pared by 4 bases and J by 5 bases, with 5 bases of the junction left unmatched. Here the CDR3 DNA reads TGTGCCAGCAGCCGATTAGGGACAGGGTATGGCTACACCTTC. Residues: CASSRLGTGYGYTF.

The chain recombines TRBV7-9 with TRBJ2-4, with a possible D match to TRBD2 (6 bases). The CDR3 covers 17 residues. Germline CDR1 reads SEHNR; CDR2 reads FQNEAQ (reference sequence). Trimming cost V 1 base and J 5 bases, with 18 bases left between them. The CDR3 region is CASSLEVWTNVQNIQYF. The CDR3 DNA is TGTGCCAGCAGCTTAGAGGTCTGGACTAACGTCCAAAACATTCAGTACTTC.

The chain employs TRBV5-6 and TRBJ2-1; 8 bases match TRBD2. Germline values: CDR1 SGHDT, CDR2 YYEEEE. The CDR3 totals 15 residues. With V trimmed by 2 bases and J by 10 bases, 11 bases remained unmatched. The CDR3: CASSFFRGGLREQFF. The CDR3 bases are TGTGCCAGCAGCTTCTTCCGGGGGGGCCTTAGGGAGCAGTTCTTC.

In its sample, this clone was seen a few times. V gene TRBV7-3 combines with J gene TRBJ2-1, with 10 bases lining up with TRBD2. The CDR3 contains 15 residues. After removal of 5 bases from V and 6 bases from J, the junction contained 7 bases not matched to a gene. Germline assignment: CDR1 SGHTA and CDR2 FQGTGA. DNA for the CDR3: TGTGCCAGCAGCCGGATAGCGGGGGGCGGCAATGAGCAGTTCTTC. Its translation: CASSRIAGGGNEQFF.

In DNA, the CDR3 is TGTGCCAGCAACGAAGGGGTGGGGGGTCAAAATTCACCCCTCCACTTT. Encoded protein: CASNEGVGGQNSPLHF. The V gene is TRBV28, the J gene TRBJ1-6, with D possibly TRBD1 on 5 matching bases. CDR1 MDHEN and CDR2 SYDVKM come from the germline V gene. The CDR3 sequence is 16 residues long. V dropped 7 bases and J dropped 7 bases, with 20 bases sitting between them. The full variable domain, with the rest looked up from reference TRBV28 and TRBJ1-6, is DVKVTQSSRYLVKRTGEKVFLECVQDMDHENMFWYRQDPGLGLRLIYFSYDVKMKEKGDIPEGYSVSREKKERFSLILESASTNQTSMYLCASNEGVGGQNSPLHFGNGTRLTVT.

This chain links TRBV15 with TRBJ2-7; the D gene is possibly TRBD2 (5 bases). V was trimmed by 4 bases and J by 0 bases, leaving 16 bases between them. Germline V gene lookup returns CDR1 LNHNV and CDR2 YYDKDF (reference sequence). This CDR3 comprises 16 residues. CDR3 nucleotide sequence: TGTGCCACCAGCAAACCGGACTTCCGCTTCTCCTACGAGCAGTACTTC. It encodes CATSKPDFRFSYEQYF.

The chain links TRBV6-4 to TRBJ2-1, with 9 bases aligning to TRBD1. This CDR3 spans 16 amino acids. The junction had 9 bases not matched to a gene; V was cut back by 4 bases and J by 5 bases. Germline values: CDR1 MRHNA, CDR2 SNTAGT. CDR3 in amino acids: CASSVPNRGLDNEQFF. The DNA of the CDR3 is TGTGCCAGCAGTGTACCTAACAGGGGGCTGGACAATGAGCAGTTCTTC.

The chain combines TRBV15 with TRBJ2-7; 9 nucleotides agree with TRBD1. The trim removed 0 bases at V and 3 bases at J, leaving 6 bases unmatched. The CDR3 has 16 residues. Germline lookup yields CDR1 LNHNV and CDR2 YYDKDF (reference sequence). The chain's CDR3 is CATSRDYPGQGYEQYF. The CDR3 nucleotides are TGTGCCACCAGCAGAGATTATCCGGGACAGGGCTACGAGCAGTACTTC.

This chain uses TRBV6-4 with TRBJ1-5; 7 positions agree with TRBD1. V was clipped by 1 base and J by 3 bases; unmatched bases: 6. The CDR3 spans 16 residues. Germline V lookup: CDR1 MRHNA, CDR2 SNTAGT. In DNA, the CDR3 is TGTGCCAGCAGTGACTTGGGGACAGCGAACAATCAGCCCCAGCATTTT. This gives the protein CASSDLGTANNQPQHF.

The chain couples TRBV2 to TRBJ2-7, with 11 bases fitting TRBD2. Germline lookup yields CDR1 SNHLY and CDR2 FYNNEI. Trimming took 7 bases from V and 2 from J; bases not matched to a gene: 19. The CDR3 runs to 19 residues. The CDR3 is CASMGGINPGLADPYEQYF. CDR3 bases: TGTGCCAGCATGGGTGGGATAAACCCGGGACTAGCGGACCCCTACGAGCAGTACTTC.

Comments on this clone: A junction boundary mismatches the germline segment, possibly from a read error. CDR3 loop: CASSLAVPGGLFF. CDR3 nucleotide sequence: TGTGCCAGCAGCCTAGCGGTCCCAGGAGGGCTGTTTTTT. This sequence joins TRBV7-6 and TRBJ2-2; TRBD2 agrees at 7 bases. Germline V gene lookup returns CDR1 SGHVS and CDR2 FNYEAQ. The CDR3 runs 13 residues. The full variable domain, rest sourced from reference TRBV7-6 and TRBJ2-2, is GAGVSQSPRYKVTKRGQDVALRCDPISGHVSLYWYRQALGQGPEFLTYFNYEAQQDKSGLPNDRFSAERPEGSISTLTIQRTEQRDSAMYRCASSLAVPGGLFFGEGSRLTVL.

The chain links TRBV3-1 (or the pseudogene TRBV3-2) to TRBJ1-1, with 7 nucleotides matching TRBD1. The germline gives CDR1 LGHDT, CDR2 YNNKEL (reference sequence). J was trimmed by 5 bases and V by 6 bases; bases with no gene match: 6. The CDR3 consists of 13 residues. CDR3 protein: CASRQGRRTEAFF. CDR3 coding DNA: TGTGCCAGCAGACAGGGGAGGAGGACTGAAGCTTTCTTT.